A selection of T cell receptor beta chains follows, all from one sample in a study of identical twins. TCRdb itself ran the 5' RACE reads through MiXCR, one entry per CDR3 protein. The table lists a few hundred thousand distinct CDR3 sequences, about 12% of them singletons. These records were also assigned to another study, of yellow fever vaccine responses in identical twins.

Input material: CD8+ T cells sorted from blood. The receptors come from a woman under 30 in good health. CDR3s include the opening cysteine and the closing phenylalanine or tryptophan. D genes are given only for firm matches. Expanded clones get a size class; other rows say once, few or many, or leave the size out.

d_gene: -; v_gene: TRBV27; j_gene: TRBJ2-4; abundance: -; len: 14; CDR3nt: TGTGCCAGCAGTCCTCTATCTCTAGCGCCCAATCAGTACTTC; CDR3aa: CASSPLSLAPNQYF
d_gene: -; v_gene: TRBV20-1; j_gene: TRBJ1-4; abundance: -; len: 15; CDR3nt: TGCAGTGCTGGAAGCTTGGACAACCCTAATGAAAAACTGTTTTTT; CDR3aa: CSAGSLDNPNEKLFF
d_gene: -; v_gene: TRBV27; j_gene: TRBJ2-1; abundance: many; len: 15; CDR3nt: TGTGCCAGCAGTTTAGACCCCGGCTCCTACAATGAGCAGTTCTTC; CDR3aa: CASSLDPGSYNEQFF
d_gene: -; v_gene: TRBV28; j_gene: TRBJ2-5; abundance: -; len: 15; CDR3nt: TGTGCCAGCAGTTTAGGGTGGGGGGCCCTAGCGACCCAGTACTTC; CDR3aa: CASSLGWGALATQYF
d_gene: TRBD1; v_gene: TRBV20-1; j_gene: TRBJ2-1; abundance: few; len: 16; CDR3nt: TGCAGTGCTAGAGGAGTAGTGAGACAGGGTTTGGATGAGCAGTTCTTC; CDR3aa: CSARGVVRQGLDEQFF
d_gene: -; v_gene: TRBV29-1; j_gene: TRBJ2-2; abundance: few; len: 14; CDR3nt: TGCAGCGTTGACAGGGCAGCGAACACCGGGGAGCTGTTTTTT; CDR3aa: CSVDRAANTGELFF
d_gene: TRBD1; v_gene: TRBV6-1; j_gene: TRBJ2-7; abundance: -; len: 14; CDR3nt: TGTGCCAGCAGCCCCGGACAGGGGGCAGAAGAGCAGTACTTC; CDR3aa: CASSPGQGAEEQYF
d_gene: -; v_gene: TRBV5-8; j_gene: TRBJ2-1; abundance: few; len: 15; CDR3nt: TGTGCCAGTCATCAGCGCCTGAGGGCTTACAATGAGCAGTTCTTC; CDR3aa: CASHQRLRAYNEQFF
d_gene: TRBD2; v_gene: TRBV20-1; j_gene: TRBJ2-3; abundance: -; len: 20; CDR3nt: TGCAGTGCTAGAGACGTACGGACTAGCGGGAGAGTGGTAACCACAGATACGCAGTATTTT; CDR3aa: CSARDVRTSGRVVTTDTQYF
d_gene: TRBD2; v_gene: TRBV5-1; j_gene: TRBJ2-2; abundance: many; len: 19; CDR3nt: TGCGCCAGCAGCTTGGTTGGACTAGCGGGGTTCGCGAACACCGGGGAGCTGTTTTTT; CDR3aa: CASSLVGLAGFANTGELFF
d_gene: -; v_gene: TRBV11-2; j_gene: TRBJ2-1; abundance: many; len: 15; CDR3nt: TGTGCCAGCAGCGTTGAGACGGGAGCGTACAATGAGCAGTTCTTC; CDR3aa: CASSVETGAYNEQFF
d_gene: TRBD2; v_gene: TRBV12-3/TRBV12-4; j_gene: TRBJ2-3; abundance: -; len: 16; CDR3nt: TGTGCCAGCAGTTTGATTTTTCGGGAGGTCTCAGATACGCAGTATTTT; CDR3aa: CASSLIFREVSDTQYF
d_gene: TRBD2; v_gene: TRBV12-5; j_gene: TRBJ2-1; abundance: few; len: 15; CDR3nt: TGTGCTAGTGGTTTGCTAGCGGGAGGGTACAATGAGCAGTTCTTC; CDR3aa: CASGLLAGGYNEQFF
d_gene: -; v_gene: TRBV29-1; j_gene: TRBJ2-7; abundance: -; len: 13; CDR3nt: TGCAGCGTTCCTTCAACGAACTCCTACGAGCAGTACTTC; CDR3aa: CSVPSTNSYEQYF
d_gene: -; v_gene: TRBV7-9; j_gene: TRBJ2-5; abundance: once; len: 16; CDR3nt: TGTGCCAGCAGCCCCAGATCAGGGGTTTTTCAAGAGACCCAGTACTTC; CDR3aa: CASSPRSGVFQETQYF
d_gene: -; v_gene: TRBV12-3/TRBV12-4; j_gene: TRBJ2-5; abundance: -; len: 14; CDR3nt: TGTGCCAGCAGTTTTTCTACTGGGCAGGAGACCCAGTACTTC; CDR3aa: CASSFSTGQETQYF
d_gene: -; v_gene: TRBV20-1; j_gene: TRBJ2-1; abundance: -; len: 13; CDR3nt: TGCAGTGCTAGGGGGGCAGGATACAATGAGCAGTTCTTC; CDR3aa: CSARGAGYNEQFF
d_gene: TRBD1; v_gene: TRBV7-8; j_gene: TRBJ2-7; abundance: -; len: 15; CDR3nt: TGTGCCAGCAGCATAACCGGGACAGGGACCTACGAGCAGTACTTC; CDR3aa: CASSITGTGTYEQYF
d_gene: TRBD2; v_gene: TRBV9; j_gene: TRBJ2-1; abundance: -; len: 16; CDR3nt: TGTGCCAGCAGCGTAGTAGGGCTAGCGGGTTACAATGAGCAGTTCTTC; CDR3aa: CASSVVGLAGYNEQFF
d_gene: -; v_gene: TRBV4-1; j_gene: TRBJ1-1; abundance: many; len: 15; CDR3nt: TGCGCCAGCAGCCAAGGTCACGGGGGGAACACTGAAGCTTTCTTT; CDR3aa: CASSQGHGGNTEAFF
d_gene: TRBD2; v_gene: TRBV7-9; j_gene: TRBJ2-3; abundance: -; len: 16; CDR3nt: TGTGCCAGCAGCTTGCGGACTAGCGGGGTCACAGATACGCAGTATTTT; CDR3aa: CASSLRTSGVTDTQYF
d_gene: -; v_gene: TRBV11-2; j_gene: TRBJ2-1; abundance: few; len: 14; CDR3nt: TGTGCCAGCAGCCAGGAGTACAGTTACAATGAGCAGTTCTTC; CDR3aa: CASSQEYSYNEQFF
d_gene: -; v_gene: TRBV7-8; j_gene: TRBJ1-1; abundance: few; len: 11; CDR3nt: TGTACTCACCAGAGGAGGACTGAAGCTTTCTTT; CDR3aa: CTHQRRTEAFF
d_gene: -; v_gene: TRBV7-8; j_gene: TRBJ2-3; abundance: many; len: 17; CDR3nt: TGTGCCAGCAGCTATAAACCGATCGGACAGTTCGTAGTTACGCAGTATTTT; CDR3aa: CASSYKPIGQFVVTQYF
d_gene: -; v_gene: TRBV28; j_gene: TRBJ2-7; abundance: -; len: 13; CDR3nt: TGTGCCAGCAGTTTAGGTATTAGTGGGGAGCAGTACTTC; CDR3aa: CASSLGISGEQYF
d_gene: -; v_gene: TRBV11-2; j_gene: TRBJ2-5; abundance: few; len: 14; CDR3nt: TGTGCCAGCAGCCCCCCGGTAACCCAAGAGACCCAGTACTTC; CDR3aa: CASSPPVTQETQYF
d_gene: -; v_gene: TRBV9; j_gene: TRBJ2-1; abundance: many; len: 16; CDR3nt: TGTGCCAGCAGCGTAGGGGGTGCGACATCCTACAATGAGCAGTTCTTC; CDR3aa: CASSVGGATSYNEQFF
d_gene: TRBD1; v_gene: TRBV28; j_gene: TRBJ1-2; abundance: many; len: 13; CDR3nt: TGTGCCACCGACGACAGGGGCTCCTATGGCTACACCTTC; CDR3aa: CATDDRGSYGYTF
d_gene: -; v_gene: TRBV5-1; j_gene: TRBJ2-2; abundance: few; len: 14; CDR3nt: TGCGCCAGCAGCTCCGAGGACCAATCCGGGGAGCTGTTTTTT; CDR3aa: CASSSEDQSGELFF
d_gene: -; v_gene: TRBV13; j_gene: TRBJ1-1; abundance: -; len: 14; CDR3nt: TGTGCCAGCAGCTCCTCCGGTGTGAACACTGAAGCTTTCTTT; CDR3aa: CASSSSGVNTEAFF
d_gene: TRBD2; v_gene: TRBV20-1; j_gene: TRBJ2-7; abundance: many; len: 15; CDR3nt: TGCAGTGCTAGTGGGACTAGCGGAGATTCCTACGAGCAGTACTTC; CDR3aa: CSASGTSGDSYEQYF
d_gene: -; v_gene: TRBV27; j_gene: TRBJ2-1; abundance: -; len: 15; CDR3nt: TGTGCCAGCAGCCTCAGCCGACAGGCTAACAATGAGCAGTTCTTC; CDR3aa: CASSLSRQANNEQFF
d_gene: TRBD1; v_gene: TRBV3-1; j_gene: TRBJ2-3; abundance: few; len: 15; CDR3nt: TGTGCCAGCAGCCCCCGGACAGGGGGCACAGATACGCAGTATTTT; CDR3aa: CASSPRTGGTDTQYF
d_gene: TRBD2; v_gene: TRBV27; j_gene: TRBJ2-2; abundance: few; len: 17; CDR3nt: TGTGCCAGCAGTATCATCACTAGCGGGGGGAACACCGGGGAGCTGTTTTTT; CDR3aa: CASSIITSGGNTGELFF
d_gene: TRBD2; v_gene: TRBV5-1; j_gene: TRBJ2-1; abundance: -; len: 19; CDR3nt: TGCGCCAGCAGCGTCGAGGGACTAGCGGGAGGGCCCTCCTACAATGAGCAGTTCTTC; CDR3aa: CASSVEGLAGGPSYNEQFF
d_gene: -; v_gene: TRBV20-1; j_gene: TRBJ2-3; abundance: -; len: 14; CDR3nt: TGCAGTGCTAGAGAACAGACGCGCACAGATACGCAGTATTTT; CDR3aa: CSAREQTRTDTQYF
d_gene: -; v_gene: TRBV6-5; j_gene: TRBJ2-1; abundance: many; len: 15; CDR3nt: TGTGCCAGCAGTTACTCGCGCGGGTCCAACAATGAGCAGTTCTTC; CDR3aa: CASSYSRGSNNEQFF
d_gene: -; v_gene: TRBV4-1; j_gene: TRBJ2-1; abundance: -; len: 12; CDR3nt: TGCGCCAGCAGCCACGGACAGCTTGAGCAGTTCTTC; CDR3aa: CASSHGQLEQFF
d_gene: -; v_gene: TRBV12-3/TRBV12-4; j_gene: TRBJ2-1; abundance: many; len: 12; CDR3nt: TGTGCCAGCAGTTTAGCCTATTATGAGCAGTTCTTC; CDR3aa: CASSLAYYEQFF
d_gene: -; v_gene: TRBV29-1; j_gene: TRBJ2-3; abundance: -; len: 12; CDR3nt: TGCAGCGTTGAGACATCCACAGATACGCAGTATTTT; CDR3aa: CSVETSTDTQYF
d_gene: TRBD2; v_gene: TRBV4-1; j_gene: TRBJ2-1; abundance: -; len: 18; CDR3nt: TGCGCCAGCAGCCAAGCTAGCGGGGGGGCTTCAACCTACAATGAGCAGTTCTTC; CDR3aa: CASSQASGGASTYNEQFF
d_gene: TRBD2; v_gene: TRBV24-1; j_gene: TRBJ2-5; abundance: few; len: 17; CDR3nt: TGTGCCACCAGTGATCCCTCTTCTAGCGGGGGGCCAGGGACCCAGTACTTC; CDR3aa: CATSDPSSSGGPGTQYF
d_gene: -; v_gene: TRBV27; j_gene: TRBJ2-5; abundance: many; len: 15; CDR3nt: TGTGCCAGCAGTTTATATTTCGCAGATCAAGAGACCCAGTACTTC; CDR3aa: CASSLYFADQETQYF
d_gene: -; v_gene: TRBV12-3/TRBV12-4; j_gene: TRBJ1-3; abundance: many; len: 14; CDR3nt: TGTGCCAGCAGTTTCGACCGCGGCGGAAACACCATATATTTT; CDR3aa: CASSFDRGGNTIYF
d_gene: -; v_gene: TRBV4-1; j_gene: TRBJ2-5; abundance: many; len: 18; CDR3nt: TGCGCCAGCAGCCAAGATGGGACGGAAGGACTAAACCAAGAGACCCAGTACTTC; CDR3aa: CASSQDGTEGLNQETQYF
d_gene: TRBD1; v_gene: TRBV4-1; j_gene: TRBJ2-1; abundance: few; len: 17; CDR3nt: TGCGCCAGCAGCCACCGCGACAGGGGGAGCTCCTACAATGAGCAGTTCTTC; CDR3aa: CASSHRDRGSSYNEQFF
d_gene: TRBD2; v_gene: TRBV4-1; j_gene: TRBJ2-3; abundance: many; len: 15; CDR3nt: TGCGCCAGCAGCCAAGAAAACGGGAGGGGGGATACGCAGTATTTT; CDR3aa: CASSQENGRGDTQYF
d_gene: -; v_gene: TRBV29-1; j_gene: TRBJ2-7; abundance: -; len: 11; CDR3nt: TGCAGCGTTGAATTGGGGCTCGAGCAGTACTTC; CDR3aa: CSVELGLEQYF
d_gene: -; v_gene: TRBV12-3/TRBV12-4; j_gene: TRBJ2-1; abundance: -; len: 13; CDR3nt: TGTGCCAGCACCGACGAAGGGGGATATGAGCAGTTCTTC; CDR3aa: CASTDEGGYEQFF
d_gene: -; v_gene: TRBV15; j_gene: TRBJ2-1; abundance: -; len: 12; CDR3nt: TGTGCCACCAGCCGACATACCAATGAGCAGTTCTTC; CDR3aa: CATSRHTNEQFF
d_gene: -; v_gene: TRBV20-1; j_gene: TRBJ2-7; abundance: -; len: 15; CDR3nt: TGCAGTGCTAGGGGTGAATTCGGCAGCTCCTACGAGCAGTACTTC; CDR3aa: CSARGEFGSSYEQYF
d_gene: -; v_gene: TRBV12-5; j_gene: TRBJ2-1; abundance: many; len: 14; CDR3nt: TGTGCTAGTGGTTTGGGGGGGGCCCACAATGAGCAGTTCTTC; CDR3aa: CASGLGGAHNEQFF
d_gene: -; v_gene: TRBV6-1; j_gene: TRBJ2-1; abundance: -; len: 16; CDR3nt: TGTGCCAGCAGTACCCTCGGGACCAAGTTCAACGATGAGCAGTTCTTC; CDR3aa: CASSTLGTKFNDEQFF
d_gene: TRBD1; v_gene: TRBV20-1; j_gene: TRBJ2-2; abundance: -; len: 15; CDR3nt: TGCAGTGCCAAGGACAGGGGCAGGAACACCGGGGAGCTGTTTTTT; CDR3aa: CSAKDRGRNTGELFF
d_gene: TRBD1; v_gene: TRBV12-3/TRBV12-4; j_gene: TRBJ1-6; abundance: many; len: 16; CDR3nt: TGTGCCAGCAGTCCGCACCGAGACAGGGTGGGTTCACCCCTCCACTTT; CDR3aa: CASSPHRDRVGSPLHF
d_gene: TRBD2; v_gene: TRBV7-6; j_gene: TRBJ2-7; abundance: -; len: 16; CDR3nt: TGTGCCAGCAGCAACCCACTAGCGGGAGTACCCTTTGAGCAGTACTTC; CDR3aa: CASSNPLAGVPFEQYF
d_gene: -; v_gene: TRBV6-2/TRBV6-3; j_gene: TRBJ2-1; abundance: -; len: 14; CDR3nt: TGTGCCAGCAGTTACTCGAATGTGGTCTATGAGCAGTTCTTC; CDR3aa: CASSYSNVVYEQFF
d_gene: TRBD1; v_gene: TRBV27; j_gene: TRBJ1-5; abundance: -; len: 15; CDR3nt: TGTGCCAGCAGTCTCCGACAGGGGCACACTCAGCCCCAGCATTTT; CDR3aa: CASSLRQGHTQPQHF
d_gene: -; v_gene: TRBV2; j_gene: TRBJ2-1; abundance: many; len: 10; CDR3nt: TGTGCCAGCAGTTTGTTGGAGCAGTTCTTC; CDR3aa: CASSLLEQFF